These 19 T cell receptor beta chains were sequenced from one sample in a study of OX40 agonist ivuxolimab in advanced cancers. Produced via immunoSEQ multiplex PCR; TCRdb's table is partial and in-frame only. The sample consists of about 82,000 clones, about 86% of them appearing once. The starting material was CD4+ or CD8+ T cells sorted from blood, obtained in a trial of the OX40 agonist ivuxolimab. The receptors shown here come from an adult with an advanced solid tumor such as melanoma, head and neck, liver or kidney cancer.

V and J are TRBV2 and TRBJ1-6; no clear D. The germline V and J ends were trimmed by 6 bases and 6 bases, with 12 bases remaining between them. This CDR3 contains 14 residues. CDR1 and CDR2 (germline): SNHLY, FYNNEI. CDR3 region: CASRGEGINSPLHF. CDR3 sequence (DNA): TGTGCCAGCAGGGGAGAAGGGATTAATTCACCCCTCCACTTT.

To note about this clone: At one boundary the junction diverges from the germline segment, which might be a read error. The chain is built from TRBV27 and TRBJ2-7; D gene unclear. The CDR3 covers 16 residues. CDR1 is MNHEY, CDR2 SMNVEV, per germline (reference sequence). The CDR3 spells CASSLSFRLLPYEQCF. The CDR3 region has the DNA TGTGCCAGCAGTTTATCCTTTAGGCTACTTCCCTACGAGCAGTGCTTC.

The J gene is TRBJ2-7, the V gene TRBV6-5; a weak D match, TRBD1 (5 bases). V lost 0 bases, J lost 6 bases, and 15 bases lay in between. Germline assignment: CDR1 MNHEY and CDR2 SVGAGI. The CDR3 length is 15 residues. The CDR3 DNA reads as TGTGCCAGCAGTTACTCGTCAGGGAAGTGGGGCGAGCAGTACTTC. Translating it yields CASSYSSGKWGEQYF.

This chain connects TRBV27 to TRBJ1-3; D is ambiguous. Trimming removed 2 bases from V and 4 bases from J, with 0 bases in between. The CDR3 contains 11 residues. In germline, CDR1 is MNHEY, CDR2 SMNVEV (reference sequence). CDR3 residues: CASSLGNTIYF. CDR3 coding DNA: TGTGCCAGCAGTTTAGGAAACACCATATATTTT.

The sample holds a few counts of this clone. V and J are TRBV14 and TRBJ2-7, with D maybe TRBD1 (6 bases). The CDR3 length is 15 residues. V was shortened by 4 bases and J by 3 bases, with 16 bases between the two germline ends. Germline V gene sequence: CDR1 SGHDN, CDR2 FVKESK. This CDR3 is CASSRLDRSVYEQYF. DNA for the CDR3: TGTGCCAGCAGCCGCCTAGACAGGTCCGTCTACGAGCAGTACTTC.

The V and J genes are TRBV10-1 and TRBJ2-1; no clear D. The CDR3 sequence is 16 residues long. The germline V gene has CDR1 WNHNN and CDR2 SYGVQD (reference sequence). V lost 3 bases and J lost 0, with 12 bases in between. This chain's CDR3 is CASSEEAISSYNEQFF. The DNA of the CDR3 is TGCGCCAGCAGTGAAGAGGCCATCAGCTCCTACAATGAGCAGTTCTTC.

The chain combines TRBV29-1 with TRBJ1-1, with a tentative D call TRBD1 (6 bases). CDR1 SQVTM and CDR2 ANQGSEA come from the germline V gene. This CDR3 contains 13 residues. The V end was cut by 4 bases, the J end by 4 bases, with 13 bases between. In DNA, the CDR3 is TGCAGCGTTGTCGGGGGCGCAGGCACTGAAGCTTTCTTT. This gives the protein CSVVGGAGTEAFF.

The J gene is TRBJ2-5, the V gene TRBV14; D unresolved. The germline CDR1 and CDR2 sequences are SGHDN and FVKESK. Deletions cut 1 base from V and 5 bases from J, with 5 bases between. The CDR3 totals 12 residues. Written as DNA, the CDR3 is TGTGCCAGCAGCCAAGCACAGGAGACCCAGTACTTC. It is translated as CASSQAQETQYF. The whole variable domain, remainder taken from reference TRBV14 and TRBJ2-5, is EAGVTQFPSHSVIEKGQTVTLRCDPISGHDNLYWYRRVMGKEIKFLLHFVKESKQDESGMPNNRFLAERTGGTYSTLKVQPAELEDSGVYFCASSQAQETQYFGPGTRLLVL.

This clone was counted only a few times. The CDR3 region has the DNA TGTGCCAGCAGCTTAGAGGGGGGGACTAAAGCTTTCTTT. It encodes CASSLEGGTKAFF. V gene TRBV7-9 combines with J gene TRBJ1-1; TRBD1 might be the D (6 bases). The V gene lost 1 base and the J gene lost 9 bases, with 12 bases spanning the gap. CDR3 length: 13 amino acids. CDR1 is SEHNR, CDR2 FQNEAQ, per germline (reference sequence).

The V and J genes are TRBV15 and TRBJ1-3; D unresolved. The CDR3 is 12 amino acids. Germline V gene data show CDR1 as LNHNV and CDR2 as YYDKDF (reference sequence). The germline V and J ends were trimmed by 4 bases and 0 bases, with 1 base remaining between them. The CDR3 sequence is CATSISGNTIYF. The CDR3 region has the DNA TGTGCCACCAGCATCTCTGGAAACACCATATATTTT.

The rearrangement uses TRBV18 and TRBJ2-5; 9 nucleotides agree with TRBD2. In germline, CDR1 is KGHSH, CDR2 LQKENI. The CDR3 spans 15 residues. The junction had 3 bases not matched to a gene; V was cut back by 3 bases and J by 1 base. In DNA, the CDR3 is TGTGCCAGCTCACCGGGGACTAGCCTCCAAGAGACCCAGTACTTC. Its protein product is CASSPGTSLQETQYF.

V gene TRBV6-5 combines with J gene TRBJ2-1; 8 nucleotides align to TRBD2. The J segment lost 3 bases and the V segment lost 10 bases, leaving 8 bases of the junction unmatched. The CDR3 covers 14 residues. Per the germline V gene, CDR1 is MNHEY and CDR2 is SVGAGI. CDR3 sequence (DNA): TGTGCCACCGCCGGGCGGGGGGTCTACAATGAGCAGTTCTTC. Protein product: CATAGRGVYNEQFF.

The chain links TRBV5-6 to TRBJ1-5; tentative D call: TRBD1 (5 bases). The CDR3 contains 18 residues. The V gene's germline CDR1 is SGHDT and CDR2 YYEEEE. The V end was cut by 1 base, the J end by 0 bases, with 17 bases between. CDR3 region: CASSLRDRGLVSNQPQHF. The CDR3 DNA is TGTGCCAGCAGCTTGAGGGACCGAGGACTGGTTAGCAATCAGCCCCAGCATTTT. The whole variable domain, remainder taken from reference TRBV5-6 and TRBJ1-5, is DAGVTQSPTHLIKTRGQQVTLRCSPKSGHDTVSWYQQALGQGPQFIFQYYEEEERQRGNFPDRFSGHQFPNYSSELNVNALLLGDSALYLCASSLRDRGLVSNQPQHFGDGTRLSIL.

The chain uses TRBV2 and TRBJ1-1; unclear D gene. CDR1 and CDR2 from the germline V gene are SNHLY and FYNNEI. The CDR3 runs 12 residues. Deletions cut 6 bases from V and 5 bases from J, with 10 bases between. In DNA, the CDR3 is TGTGCCAGCAGCAGAAGAGGAACTGAAGCTTTCTTT. The encoded protein is CASSRRGTEAFF.

This rearrangement joins TRBV5-1 to TRBJ1-4; possible D gene TRBD1, 5 bases. CDR1 and CDR2 (germline): SGHRS, YFSETQ. Trimming took 4 bases from V and 4 from J, leaving 14 bases between them. The CDR3 runs to 15 residues. CDR3 bases: TGCGCCAGCAGCGGGTCCGGGGCCCATAATGAAAAACTGTTTTTT. Residues: CASSGSGAHNEKLFF.

The rearrangement joins TRBV10-3 to TRBJ2-7; 13 bases fit TRBD2. V lost 3 bases and J lost 1; bases outside the gene matches: 9. Germline CDR1 reads ENHRY; CDR2 reads SYGVKD. CDR3 length: 18 residues. The CDR3 DNA is TGTGCCATCAGTGAACTACCTGGACTAGCGGGGGCTTCCTACGAGCAGTACTTC. It yields the protein CAISELPGLAGASYEQYF.

The chain links TRBV5-4 to TRBJ2-3; TRBD2 matches at 14 bases. J gave up 8 bases and V 4 bases, and 15 bases lay outside the gene matches. In germline, CDR1 is SGHNT, CDR2 YYREEE (reference sequence). The CDR3 sequence is 18 residues long. The CDR3 DNA is TGTGCCAGCAGCCCCGGGACTAGCGGGGGCCGGGTGGTTGCTACGCAGTATTTT. Protein sequence: CASSPGTSGGRVVATQYF.

This clone has only a few counts. This chain uses TRBV5-4 with TRBJ2-1, with TRBD1 identical over 11 bases. Germline CDR1 and CDR2: SGHNT and YYREEE (reference sequence). This CDR3 has 16 residues. J lost 0 bases, V lost 5 bases, and 4 bases had no gene match. CDR3 region: CASSPGQGASYNEQFF. The DNA for the CDR3 is TGTGCCAGCAGTCCAGGACAGGGGGCCTCCTACAATGAGCAGTTCTTC.

This chain links TRBV9 with TRBJ2-3; 10 bases agree with TRBD2. CDR1 and CDR2 (germline): SGDLS, YYNGEE. With 3 bases clipped from V and 2 bases from J, the junction kept 6 bases outside the gene matches. The CDR3 is made up of 16 amino acids. The CDR3 coding sequence is TGTGCCAGCAGCGCCGGGACTAGCGAGTACACAGATACGCAGTATTTT. Protein: CASSAGTSEYTDTQYF.